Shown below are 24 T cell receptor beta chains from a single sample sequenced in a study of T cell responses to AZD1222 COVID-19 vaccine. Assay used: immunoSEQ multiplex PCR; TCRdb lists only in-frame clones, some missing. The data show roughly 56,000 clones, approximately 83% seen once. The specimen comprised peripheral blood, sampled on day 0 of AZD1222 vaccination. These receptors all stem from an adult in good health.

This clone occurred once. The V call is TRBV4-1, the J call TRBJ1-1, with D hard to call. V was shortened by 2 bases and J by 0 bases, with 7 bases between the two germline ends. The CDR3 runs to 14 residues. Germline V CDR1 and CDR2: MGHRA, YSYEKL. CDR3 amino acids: CASSQYPVNTEAFF. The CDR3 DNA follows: TGCGCCAGCAGCCAATATCCGGTGAACACTGAAGCTTTCTTT.

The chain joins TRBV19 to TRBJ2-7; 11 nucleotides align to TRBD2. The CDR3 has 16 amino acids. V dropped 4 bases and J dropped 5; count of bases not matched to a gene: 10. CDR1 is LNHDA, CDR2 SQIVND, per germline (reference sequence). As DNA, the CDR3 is TGTGCCAGTAGTACCCGAAGACTAGCGGGGTACCACGAGCAGTACTTC. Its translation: CASSTRRLAGYHEQYF.

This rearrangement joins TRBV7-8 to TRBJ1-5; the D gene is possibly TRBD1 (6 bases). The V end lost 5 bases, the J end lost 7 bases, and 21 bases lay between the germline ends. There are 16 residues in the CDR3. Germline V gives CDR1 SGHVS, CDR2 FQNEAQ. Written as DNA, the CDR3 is TGTGCCAGCAGCCGCTGGGGTGGACAGAGCCGACAGCCCCAGCATTTT. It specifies CASSRWGGQSRQPQHF.

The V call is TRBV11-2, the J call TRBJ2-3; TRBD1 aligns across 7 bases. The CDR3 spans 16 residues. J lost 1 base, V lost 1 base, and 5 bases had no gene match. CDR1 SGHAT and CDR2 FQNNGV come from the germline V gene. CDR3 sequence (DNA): TGTGCCAGCAGCTTAGCAGGGGGAGTAGGCACAGATACGCAGTATTTT. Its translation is CASSLAGGVGTDTQYF.

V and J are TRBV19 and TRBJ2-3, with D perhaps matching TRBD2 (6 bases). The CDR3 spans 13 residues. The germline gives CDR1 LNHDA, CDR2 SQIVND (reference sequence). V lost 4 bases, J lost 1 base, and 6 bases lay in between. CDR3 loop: CASSTGGTDTQYF. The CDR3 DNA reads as TGTGCCAGTAGTACGGGGGGCACAGATACGCAGTATTTT.

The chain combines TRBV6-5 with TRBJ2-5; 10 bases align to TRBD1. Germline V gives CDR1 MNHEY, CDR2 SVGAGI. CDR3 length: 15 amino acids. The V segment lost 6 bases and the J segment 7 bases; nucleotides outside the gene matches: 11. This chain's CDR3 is CASRPMDRGSGTQYF. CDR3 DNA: TGTGCCAGCAGGCCTATGGACAGGGGGAGTGGGACCCAGTACTTC.

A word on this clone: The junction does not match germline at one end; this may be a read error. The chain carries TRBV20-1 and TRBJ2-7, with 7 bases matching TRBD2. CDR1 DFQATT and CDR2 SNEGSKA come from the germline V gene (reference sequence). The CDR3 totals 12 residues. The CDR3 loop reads CSASHGGGVQGF. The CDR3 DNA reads TGCAGTGCTAGTCATGGCGGGGGAGTTCAGGGCTTC.

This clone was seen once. The CDR3 DNA follows: TGTGCCAGCACAGGGGGCTGGGAGAACACTGAAGCTTTCTTT. It is translated as CASTGGWENTEAFF. This chain uses TRBV28 with TRBJ1-1, with 8 bases identical to TRBD1. The CDR3 runs to 14 residues. Trimming removed 7 bases from V and 1 base from J; junction bases left unmatched: 5. Germline loops: CDR1 MDHEN, CDR2 SYDVKM.

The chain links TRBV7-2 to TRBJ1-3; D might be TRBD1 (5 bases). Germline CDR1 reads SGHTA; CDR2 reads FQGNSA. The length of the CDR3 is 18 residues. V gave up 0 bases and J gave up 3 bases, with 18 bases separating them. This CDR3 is CASSLALPGPRLGNTIYF. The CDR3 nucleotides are TGTGCCAGCAGCTTAGCGCTCCCGGGACCTCGACTTGGAAACACCATATATTTT.

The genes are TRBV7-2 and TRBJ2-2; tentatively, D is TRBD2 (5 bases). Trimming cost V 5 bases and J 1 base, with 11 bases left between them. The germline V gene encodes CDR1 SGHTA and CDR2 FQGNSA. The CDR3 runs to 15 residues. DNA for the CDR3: TGTGCCAGCAGCCCCCGCCGGGGGAACACCGGGGAGCTGTTTTTT. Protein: CASSPRRGNTGELFF.

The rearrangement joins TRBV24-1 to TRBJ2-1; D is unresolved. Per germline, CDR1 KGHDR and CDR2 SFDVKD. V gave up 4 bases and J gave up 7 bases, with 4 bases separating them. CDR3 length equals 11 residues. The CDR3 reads CATSESNEQFF. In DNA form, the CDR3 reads TGTGCCACCAGTGAGTCAAATGAGCAGTTCTTC.

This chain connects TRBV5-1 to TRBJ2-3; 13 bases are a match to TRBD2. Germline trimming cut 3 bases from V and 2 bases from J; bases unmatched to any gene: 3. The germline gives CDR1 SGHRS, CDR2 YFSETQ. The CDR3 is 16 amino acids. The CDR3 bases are TGCGCCAGCAGCTCCGGGACTAGCGGGGACACAGATACGCAGTATTTT. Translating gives CASSSGTSGDTDTQYF.

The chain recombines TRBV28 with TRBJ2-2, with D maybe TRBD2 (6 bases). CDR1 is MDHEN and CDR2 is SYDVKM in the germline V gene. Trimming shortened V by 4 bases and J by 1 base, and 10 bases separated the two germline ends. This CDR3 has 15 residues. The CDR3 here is CASSSGGENTGELFF. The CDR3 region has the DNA TGTGCCAGCAGTTCAGGCGGGGAGAACACCGGGGAGCTGTTTTTT.

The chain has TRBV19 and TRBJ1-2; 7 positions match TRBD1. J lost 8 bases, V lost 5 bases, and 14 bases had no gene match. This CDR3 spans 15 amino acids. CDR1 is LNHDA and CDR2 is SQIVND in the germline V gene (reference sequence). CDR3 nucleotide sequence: TGTGCCAGTAGTCTAACCTACAGGGGACGGGGCGGCTACACCTTC. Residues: CASSLTYRGRGGYTF.

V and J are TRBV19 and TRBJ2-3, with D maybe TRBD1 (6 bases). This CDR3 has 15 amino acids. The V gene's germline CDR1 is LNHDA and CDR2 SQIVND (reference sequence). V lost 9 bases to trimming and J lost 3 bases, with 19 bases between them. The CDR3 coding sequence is TGTGCCAGCTGGGAGCGAGGGGGAAGGACAGATACGCAGTATTTT. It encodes CASWERGGRTDTQYF.

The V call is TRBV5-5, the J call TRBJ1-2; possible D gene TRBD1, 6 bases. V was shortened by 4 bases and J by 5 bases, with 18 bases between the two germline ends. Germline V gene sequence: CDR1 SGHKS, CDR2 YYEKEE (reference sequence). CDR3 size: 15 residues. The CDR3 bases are TGTGCCAGCAGCCGGAGGGGGGAAAAGGCTTATGGCTACACCTTC. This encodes CASSRRGEKAYGYTF. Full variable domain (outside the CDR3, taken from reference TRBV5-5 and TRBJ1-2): DAGVTQSPTHLIKTRGQQVTLRCSPISGHKSVSWYQQVLGQGPQFIFQYYEKEERGRGNFPDRFSARQFPNYSSELNVNALLLGDSALYLCASSRRGEKAYGYTFGSGTRLTVV.

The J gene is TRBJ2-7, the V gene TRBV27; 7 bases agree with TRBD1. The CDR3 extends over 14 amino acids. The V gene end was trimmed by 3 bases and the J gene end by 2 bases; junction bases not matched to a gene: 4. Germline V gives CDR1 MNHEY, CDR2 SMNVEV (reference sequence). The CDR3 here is CASSLGDSAYEQYF. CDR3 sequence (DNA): TGTGCCAGCAGTTTGGGGGACAGCGCCTACGAGCAGTACTTC.

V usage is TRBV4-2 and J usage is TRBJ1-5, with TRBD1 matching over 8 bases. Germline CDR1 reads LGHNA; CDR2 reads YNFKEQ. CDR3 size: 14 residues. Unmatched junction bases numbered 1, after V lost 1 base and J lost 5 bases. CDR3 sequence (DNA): TGTGCCAGCAGCCAAGTGACAGGGGATCAGCCCCAGCATTTT. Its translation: CASSQVTGDQPQHF.

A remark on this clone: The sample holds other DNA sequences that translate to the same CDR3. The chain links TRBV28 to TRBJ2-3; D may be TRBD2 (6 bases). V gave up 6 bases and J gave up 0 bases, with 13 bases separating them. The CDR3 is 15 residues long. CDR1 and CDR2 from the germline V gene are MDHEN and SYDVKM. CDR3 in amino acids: CASSLSGYSTDTQYF. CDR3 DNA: TGTGCCAGCAGCTTAAGCGGGTATAGCACAGATACGCAGTATTTT.

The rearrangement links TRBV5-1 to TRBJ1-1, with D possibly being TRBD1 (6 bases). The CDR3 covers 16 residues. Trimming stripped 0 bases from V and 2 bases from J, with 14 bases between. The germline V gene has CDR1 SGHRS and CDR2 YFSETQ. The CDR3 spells CASSLAGGGRNTEAFF. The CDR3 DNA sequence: TGCGCCAGCAGCTTGGCCGGGGGCGGTCGTAACACTGAAGCTTTCTTT.

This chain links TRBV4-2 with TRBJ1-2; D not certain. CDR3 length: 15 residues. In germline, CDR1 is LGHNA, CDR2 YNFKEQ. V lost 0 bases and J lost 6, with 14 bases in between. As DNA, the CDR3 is TGTGCCAGCAGCCAAGATGCCACACGTTCTCATGGCTACACCTTC. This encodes CASSQDATRSHGYTF.

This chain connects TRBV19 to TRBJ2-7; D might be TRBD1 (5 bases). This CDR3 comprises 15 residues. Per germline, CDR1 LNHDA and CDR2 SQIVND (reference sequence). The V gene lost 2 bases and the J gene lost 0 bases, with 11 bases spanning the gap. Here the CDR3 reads CASSIPRANSYEQYF. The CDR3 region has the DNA TGTGCCAGTAGTATACCCAGGGCTAACTCCTACGAGCAGTACTTC.

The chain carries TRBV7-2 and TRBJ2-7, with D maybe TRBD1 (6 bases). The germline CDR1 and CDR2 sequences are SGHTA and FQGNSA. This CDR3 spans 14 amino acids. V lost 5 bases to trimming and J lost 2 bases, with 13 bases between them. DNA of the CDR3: TGTGCCAGCAGCCCTGACAGGCTAACCTACGAGCAGTACTTC. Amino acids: CASSPDRLTYEQYF.

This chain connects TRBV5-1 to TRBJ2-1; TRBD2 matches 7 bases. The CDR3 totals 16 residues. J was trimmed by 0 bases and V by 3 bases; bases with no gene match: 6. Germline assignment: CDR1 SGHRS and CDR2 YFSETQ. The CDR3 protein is CASSSGGGSSYNEQFF. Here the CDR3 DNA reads TGCGCCAGCAGCTCGGGGGGAGGGAGCTCCTACAATGAGCAGTTCTTC.